The 11 T cell receptor beta chains in this list originate from one sample, sequenced in a study of T cell changes during pregnancy in multiple sclerosis. TCRdb's copy holds only in-frame clones and misses some; the assay was immunoSEQ multiplex PCR. The sample consists of tens of thousands of clones, 85% to 90% of them appearing once. Sample: CD4+ T cells from peripheral blood mononuclear cells, taken before pregnancy. Receptor source: a female donor with multiple sclerosis, enrolled in a pregnancy study.

CDR3 nucleotides: TGTGCCAGCTCACCATCCAACGAGCAGTACTTC. This encodes CASSPSNEQYF. The chain employs TRBV18 and TRBJ2-7; D gene unclear. Looked up from germline, CDR1 is KGHSH and CDR2 is LQKENI. The CDR3 consists of 11 residues. V was pared by 2 bases and J by 5 bases, with 4 bases between.

The chain couples TRBV6-1 to TRBJ1-3, with D perhaps TRBD1 (5 bases). V was clipped by 7 bases and J by 2 bases, with 12 bases between them. The CDR3 consists of 14 residues. Germline assignment: CDR1 MNHNS and CDR2 SASEGT. Written as DNA, the CDR3 is TGTGCCAGCACCTCACGGGGGGCTGGAAACACCATATATTTT. Translation: CASTSRGAGNTIYF.

This sequence joins TRBV13 and TRBJ2-4; D is uncertain. CDR1 is PRHDT and CDR2 is FYEKMQ in the germline V gene (reference sequence). The CDR3 is made up of 14 amino acids. The ends were cut back, 3 bases at V and 3 bases at J, with 9 bases in the middle. The CDR3 DNA sequence: TGTGCCAGCAGCTTGAGGCAACTCAAAAACATTCAGTACTTC. Amino acid sequence: CASSLRQLKNIQYF.

This rearrangement joins TRBV11-2 to TRBJ1-1; TRBD1 agrees at 8 bases. Germline CDR1 reads SGHAT; CDR2 reads FQNNGV. There are 16 residues in the CDR3. V lost 2 bases to trimming and J lost 3 bases; unmatched junction nucleotides: 8. CDR3 loop: CASSLRAGGADTEAFF. The CDR3 coding sequence is TGTGCCAGCAGCTTAAGGGCAGGGGGCGCGGACACTGAAGCTTTCTTT.

CDR3 in amino acids: CASSPLGQGTGNTIYF. DNA for the CDR3: TGTGCCAGCTCACCACTGGGACAGGGAACGGGAAACACCATATATTTT. The rearrangement uses TRBV18 and TRBJ1-3; 9 bases are shared with TRBD1. V lost 1 base to trimming and J lost 4 bases; unmatched junction nucleotides: 5. Germline loops: CDR1 KGHSH, CDR2 LQKENI. CDR3 length: 16 amino acids.

This clone came up a few times. V and J are TRBV21-1 and TRBJ1-2; TRBD1 reflects the table's D call only, with no check against the DNA. TRBV21-1 has pseudogene status. The CDR3 spans 13 residues. CDR3 amino acids: CATRWGHCYGYTF. The CDR3 nucleotides are TGTGCCACCCGGTGGGGGCACTGCTATGGCTACACCTTC.

The chain is built from TRBV6-1 and TRBJ1-1, with 7 bases aligning to TRBD1. J lost 8 bases, V lost 6 bases, and 6 bases had no gene match. The CDR3 consists of 12 residues. Germline V gene lookup returns CDR1 MNHNS and CDR2 SASEGT. The CDR3 loop reads CASRISRGEAFF. The CDR3 DNA reads as TGTGCCAGCAGGATAAGCAGGGGGGAAGCTTTCTTT.

This chain connects TRBV20-1 to TRBJ2-5, with 10 bases lining up with TRBD2. Germline lookup yields CDR1 DFQATT and CDR2 SNEGSKA (reference sequence). The V segment lost 3 bases and the J segment 12 bases; nucleotides outside the gene matches: 4. The CDR3 is made up of 11 amino acids. CDR3 loop: CSASVGTSEYF. CDR3 in DNA: TGCAGTGCTAGCGTGGGGACTAGCGAGTACTTC.

The chain carries TRBV10-3 and TRBJ2-1; TRBD1 is a possible D gene (6 bases). The germline V and J ends were trimmed by 4 bases and 6 bases, with 16 bases remaining between them. The length of the CDR3 is 15 residues. Per germline, CDR1 ENHRY and CDR2 SYGVKD. CDR3 in DNA: TGTGCCATCAGTGTTTTGGCAGGGGACGGCAATGAGCAGTTCTTC. Translation: CAISVLAGDGNEQFF.

The genes are TRBV19 and TRBJ2-1; no reliable D call. This CDR3 has 15 amino acids. Germline CDR1 LNHDA, CDR2 SQIVND (reference sequence). V was shortened by 7 bases and J by 0 bases, with 13 bases between the two germline ends. DNA for the CDR3: TGTGCCAGTAAAGCAAGGCCTAGCTCCTACAATGAGCAGTTCTTC. This sequence encodes CASKARPSSYNEQFF.

A word on this clone: Its ends do not fully match the called genes, so a read error is possible. The chain links TRBV7-7 to TRBJ1-1; D is undetermined. The CDR3 sequence is 13 residues long. The germline gives CDR1 SSHAT, CDR2 FNYEAQ (reference sequence). CDR3 region: CASSLGRNTEAFF. As DNA, the CDR3 is TGTGCTAGCAGCTTAGGGAGGAACACTGAAGCTTTCTTT.